This T cell receptor (beta chain) comes out of a study of blood T cell repertoires in COVID-19. For the study at large: COVID-19 samples from acute and convalescent phases originated in the United States, Italy and Spain. The cDNA or gDNA used as material had been derived from T cells, B-cell-depleted T cells, or PBMCs.

Repertoires were generated with immunoSEQ multiplex PCR, while TCRdb's copy carries only in-frame clones and drops some. Here the sample spans 340,000 or so clones, around four fifths being singletons. V lost 8 bases, J lost 9 bases, and 14 bases lay in between. CDR3 length: 12 residues. The clonotype comes from a young man with active or convalescent COVID-19. Sequencing was carried out using peripheral blood. The chain couples TRBV12-3 or TRBV12-4 to TRBJ1-3; TRBD1 is a possible D gene (5 bases). CDR3 DNA sequence: TGTGCCAGCGGCCTCCTGGGGGGCACCATATATTTT. It specifies CASGLLGGTIYF.